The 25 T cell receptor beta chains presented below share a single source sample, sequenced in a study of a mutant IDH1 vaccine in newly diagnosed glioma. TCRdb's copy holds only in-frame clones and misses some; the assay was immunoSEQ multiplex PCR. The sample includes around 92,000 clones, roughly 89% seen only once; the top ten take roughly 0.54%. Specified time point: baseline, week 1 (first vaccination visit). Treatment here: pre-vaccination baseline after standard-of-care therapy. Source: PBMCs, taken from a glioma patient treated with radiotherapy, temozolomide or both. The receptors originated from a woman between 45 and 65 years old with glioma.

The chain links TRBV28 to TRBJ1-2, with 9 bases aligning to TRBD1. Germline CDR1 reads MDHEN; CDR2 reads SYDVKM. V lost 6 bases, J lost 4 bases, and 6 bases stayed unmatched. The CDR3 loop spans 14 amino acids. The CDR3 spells CASRTDRGRYGYTF. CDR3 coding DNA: TGTGCCAGCAGGACGGACAGGGGACGCTATGGCTACACCTTC.

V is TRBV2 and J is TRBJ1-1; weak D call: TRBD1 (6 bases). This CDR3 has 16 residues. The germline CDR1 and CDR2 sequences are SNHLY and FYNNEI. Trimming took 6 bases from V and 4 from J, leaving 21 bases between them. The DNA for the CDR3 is TGTGCCAGCAGCGTTGACAGGTTGGGGTGGAGCACTGAAGCTTTCTTT. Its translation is CASSVDRLGWSTEAFF.

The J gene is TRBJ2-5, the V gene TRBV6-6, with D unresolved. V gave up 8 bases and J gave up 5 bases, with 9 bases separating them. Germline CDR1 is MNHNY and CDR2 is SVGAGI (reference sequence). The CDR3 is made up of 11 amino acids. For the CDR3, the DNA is TGTGCCAGCGGGCAGATGGAGACCCAGTACTTC. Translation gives CASGQMETQYF.

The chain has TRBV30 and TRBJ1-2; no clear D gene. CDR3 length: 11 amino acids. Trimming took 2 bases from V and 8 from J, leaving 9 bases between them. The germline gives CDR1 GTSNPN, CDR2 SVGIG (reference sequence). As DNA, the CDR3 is TGTGCCTGGAGTCGGGTCCTAGGCTACACCTTC. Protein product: CAWSRVLGYTF.

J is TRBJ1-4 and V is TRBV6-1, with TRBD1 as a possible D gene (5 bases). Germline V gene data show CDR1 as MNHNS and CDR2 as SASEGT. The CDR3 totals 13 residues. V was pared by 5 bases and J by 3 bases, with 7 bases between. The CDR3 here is CASSWGANEKLFF. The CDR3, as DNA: TGTGCCAGCAGTTGGGGGGCTAATGAAAAACTGTTTTTT.

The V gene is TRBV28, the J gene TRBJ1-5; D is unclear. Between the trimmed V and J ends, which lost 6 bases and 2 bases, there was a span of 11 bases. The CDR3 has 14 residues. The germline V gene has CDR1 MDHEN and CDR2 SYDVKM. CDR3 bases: TGTGCCAGCAGCCAAACAACTCGCAATCAGCCCCAGCATTTT. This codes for CASSQTTRNQPQHF.

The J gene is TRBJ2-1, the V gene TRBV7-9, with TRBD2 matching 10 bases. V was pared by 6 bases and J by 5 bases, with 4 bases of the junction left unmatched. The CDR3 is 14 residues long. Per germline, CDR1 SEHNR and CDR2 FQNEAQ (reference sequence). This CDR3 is CASRSLAGNNEQFF. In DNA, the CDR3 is TGTGCCAGCAGGTCACTAGCGGGGAACAATGAGCAGTTCTTC. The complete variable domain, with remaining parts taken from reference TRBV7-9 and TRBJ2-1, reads DTGVSQNPRHKITKRGQNVTFRCDPISEHNRLYWYRQTLGQGPEFLTYFQNEAQLEKSRLLSDRFSAERPKGSFSTLEIQRTEQGDSAMYLCASRSLAGNNEQFFGPGTRLTVL.

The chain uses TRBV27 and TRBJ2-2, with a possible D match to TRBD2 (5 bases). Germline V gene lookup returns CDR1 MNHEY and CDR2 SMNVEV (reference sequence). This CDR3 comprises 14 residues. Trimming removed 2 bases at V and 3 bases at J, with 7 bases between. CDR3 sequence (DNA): TGTGCCAGCAGTTTACGGGGTTACACCGGGGAGCTGTTTTTT. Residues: CASSLRGYTGELFF.

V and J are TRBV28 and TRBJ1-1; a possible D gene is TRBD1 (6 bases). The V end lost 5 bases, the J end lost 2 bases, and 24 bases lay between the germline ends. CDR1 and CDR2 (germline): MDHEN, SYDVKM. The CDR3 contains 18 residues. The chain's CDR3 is CASSGWGAGHGFNTEAFF. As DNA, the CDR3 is TGTGCCAGCAGTGGCTGGGGGGCAGGGCACGGATTTAACACTGAAGCTTTCTTT.

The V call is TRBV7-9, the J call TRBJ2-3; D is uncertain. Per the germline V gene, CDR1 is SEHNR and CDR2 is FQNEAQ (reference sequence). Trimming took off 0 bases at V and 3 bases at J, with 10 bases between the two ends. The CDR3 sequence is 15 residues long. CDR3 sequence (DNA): TGTGCCAGCAGCTTAGCGGGGATGGGGACAGATACGCAGTATTTT. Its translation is CASSLAGMGTDTQYF.

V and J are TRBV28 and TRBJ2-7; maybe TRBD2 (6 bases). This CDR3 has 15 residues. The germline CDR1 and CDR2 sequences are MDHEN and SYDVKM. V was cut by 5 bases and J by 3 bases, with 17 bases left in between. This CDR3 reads CASSPAAEGDYEQYF. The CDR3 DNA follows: TGTGCCAGCAGTCCCGCGGCGGAGGGAGACTACGAGCAGTACTTC.

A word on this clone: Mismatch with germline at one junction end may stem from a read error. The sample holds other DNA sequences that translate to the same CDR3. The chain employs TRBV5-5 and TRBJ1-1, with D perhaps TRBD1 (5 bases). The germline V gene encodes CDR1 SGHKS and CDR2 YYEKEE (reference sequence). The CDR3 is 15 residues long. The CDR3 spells CASSLAPFLDTEAFF. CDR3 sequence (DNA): TGTGCCAGCAGCTTGGCCCCCTTTTTGGACACTGAAGCCTTCTTT. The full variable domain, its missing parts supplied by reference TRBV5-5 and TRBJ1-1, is DAGVTQSPTHLIKTRGQQVTLRCSPISGHKSVSWYQQVLGQGPQFIFQYYEKEERGRGNFPDRFSARQFPNYSSELNVNALLLGDSALYLCASSLAPFLDTEAFFGQGTRLTVV.

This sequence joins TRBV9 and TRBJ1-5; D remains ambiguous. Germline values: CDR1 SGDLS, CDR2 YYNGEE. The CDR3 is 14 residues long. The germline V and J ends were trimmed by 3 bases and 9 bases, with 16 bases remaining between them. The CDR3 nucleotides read TGTGCCAGCAGCGAAGACACTGTACGACCGCCCCAGCATTTT. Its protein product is CASSEDTVRPPQHF. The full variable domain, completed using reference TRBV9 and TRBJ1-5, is DSGVTQTPKHLITATGQRVTLRCSPRSGDLSVYWYQQSLDQGLQFLIQYYNGEERAKGNILERFSAQQFPDLHSELNLSSLELGDSALYFCASSEDTVRPPQHFGDGTRLSIL.

The CDR3, as DNA: TGCGCCAGCAGCTCCCACCGGACAGGGCGGGGAGAGACCCAGTACTTC. It yields the protein CASSSHRTGRGETQYF. The chain links TRBV5-1 to TRBJ2-5; 8 bases are shared with TRBD1. The germline gives CDR1 SGHRS, CDR2 YFSETQ. This CDR3 is built from 16 residues. V lost 3 bases, J lost 4 bases, and 11 bases stayed unmatched.

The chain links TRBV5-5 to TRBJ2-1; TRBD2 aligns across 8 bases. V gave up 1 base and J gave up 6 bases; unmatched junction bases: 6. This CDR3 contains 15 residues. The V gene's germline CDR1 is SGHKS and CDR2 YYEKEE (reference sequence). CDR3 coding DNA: TGTGCCAGCAGCTTGCCGGGACTAGAAGTCAATGAGCAGTTCTTC. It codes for CASSLPGLEVNEQFF.

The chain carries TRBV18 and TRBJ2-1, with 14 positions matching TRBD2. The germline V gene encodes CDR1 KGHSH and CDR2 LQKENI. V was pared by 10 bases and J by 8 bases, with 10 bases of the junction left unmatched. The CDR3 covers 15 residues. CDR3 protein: CATLPGTSGSYEQFF. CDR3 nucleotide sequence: TGTGCCACACTCCCCGGGACTAGCGGGAGCTATGAGCAGTTCTTC.

The CDR3 region is CASSLRREAKNIQYF. The CDR3 coding sequence is TGTGCCAGCAGCTTAAGAAGGGAAGCCAAAAACATTCAGTACTTC. The chain uses TRBV7-2 and TRBJ2-4, with D unresolved. Germline V lookup: CDR1 SGHTA, CDR2 FQGNSA. Between the trimmed V and J ends, which lost 2 bases and 0 bases, there was a span of 8 bases. The CDR3 spans 15 residues.

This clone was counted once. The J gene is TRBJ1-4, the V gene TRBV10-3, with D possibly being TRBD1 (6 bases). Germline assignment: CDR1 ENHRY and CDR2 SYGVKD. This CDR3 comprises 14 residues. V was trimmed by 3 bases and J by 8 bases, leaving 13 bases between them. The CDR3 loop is CAISDGGGREKLFF. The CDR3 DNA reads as TGTGCCATCAGTGATGGGGGGGGCAGAGAAAAACTGTTTTTT.

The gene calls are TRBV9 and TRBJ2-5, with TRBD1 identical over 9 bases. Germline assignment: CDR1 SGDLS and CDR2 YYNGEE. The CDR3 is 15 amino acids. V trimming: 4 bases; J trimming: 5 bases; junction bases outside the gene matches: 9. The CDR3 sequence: CASSPTGTGLETQYF. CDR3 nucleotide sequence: TGTGCCAGCAGCCCAACCGGGACAGGGCTGGAGACCCAGTACTTC. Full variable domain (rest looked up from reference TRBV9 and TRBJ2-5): DSGVTQTPKHLITATGQRVTLRCSPRSGDLSVYWYQQSLDQGLQFLIQYYNGEERAKGNILERFSAQQFPDLHSELNLSSLELGDSALYFCASSPTGTGLETQYFGPGTRLLVL.

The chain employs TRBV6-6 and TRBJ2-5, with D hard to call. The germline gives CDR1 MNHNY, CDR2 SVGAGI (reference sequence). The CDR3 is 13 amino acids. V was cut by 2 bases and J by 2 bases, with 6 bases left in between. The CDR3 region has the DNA TGTGCCAGCAGTTACGCGCCTCAAGAGACCCAGTACTTC. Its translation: CASSYAPQETQYF.

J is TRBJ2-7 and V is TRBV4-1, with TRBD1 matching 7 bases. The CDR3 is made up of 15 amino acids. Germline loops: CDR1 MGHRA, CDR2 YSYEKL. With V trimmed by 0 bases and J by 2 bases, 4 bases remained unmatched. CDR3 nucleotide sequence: TGCGCCAGCAGCCAAGATAGCGACAGGGCCTACGAGCAGTACTTC. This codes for CASSQDSDRAYEQYF.

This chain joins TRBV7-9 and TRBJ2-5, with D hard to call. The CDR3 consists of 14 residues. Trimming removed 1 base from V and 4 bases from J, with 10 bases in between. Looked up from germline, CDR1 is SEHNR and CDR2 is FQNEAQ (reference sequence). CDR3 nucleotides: TGTGCCAGCAGCTTAGAGGTGAAGATAGAGACCCAGTACTTC. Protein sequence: CASSLEVKIETQYF.

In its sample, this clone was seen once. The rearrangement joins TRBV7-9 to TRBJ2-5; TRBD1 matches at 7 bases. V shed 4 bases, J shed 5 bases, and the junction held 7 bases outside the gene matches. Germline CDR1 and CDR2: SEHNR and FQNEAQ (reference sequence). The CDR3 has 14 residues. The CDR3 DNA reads TGTGCCAGCAGCTCGGACAGGCTCCCGGAGACCCAGTACTTC. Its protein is CASSSDRLPETQYF.

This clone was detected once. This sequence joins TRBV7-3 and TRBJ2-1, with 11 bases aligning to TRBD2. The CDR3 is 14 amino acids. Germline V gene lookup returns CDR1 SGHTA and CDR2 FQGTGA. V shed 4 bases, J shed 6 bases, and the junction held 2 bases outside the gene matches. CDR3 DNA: TGTGCCAGCAGCTCCGGGACTAGCGGCAATGAGCAGTTCTTC. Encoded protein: CASSSGTSGNEQFF.

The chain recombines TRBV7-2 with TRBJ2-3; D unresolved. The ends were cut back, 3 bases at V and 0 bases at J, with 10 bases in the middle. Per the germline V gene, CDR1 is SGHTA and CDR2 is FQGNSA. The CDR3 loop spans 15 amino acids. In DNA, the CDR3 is TGTGCCAGCAGCTTGGGCCGGCCTAGCACAGATACGCAGTATTTT. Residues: CASSLGRPSTDTQYF.